This TCR beta chain is drawn from a study of technical replicates of blood from a handful of donors. This clone was observed a handful of times. Trimming pared 8 bases from V and 10 bases from J, leaving 15 bases between. The germline CDR1 and CDR2 sequences are GTSNPN and SVGIG (reference sequence). This CDR3 has 12 amino acids. The assay was immunoSEQ multiplex PCR, and TCRdb's table has in-frame clones only and misses some. This sample has 80,000 or so clones, with over 75% found just once. This receptor was obtained from a human donor in good health. Some clones in this sample may be carry-over from other donors' samples. The sequenced sample was PBMCs. The J gene is TRBJ1-6, the V gene TRBV30; a possible D gene is TRBD1 (5 bases). CDR3 amino acids: CARRGANSPLHF. DNA for the CDR3: TGTGCCAGAAGGGGCGCCAACTCACCCCTCCACTTT.